The clone carrying this T cell receptor beta chain showed up just once. The data originate from a study of STAT5B mutations in CD4+ large granular lymphocyte leukemia. The assay was immunoSEQ multiplex PCR, and TCRdb's table has in-frame clones only and misses some. The sample yields about 22,000 clones, roughly 87% seen once. This CDR3 contains 15 residues. Germline CDR1 and CDR2: SGHKS and YYEKEE (reference sequence). Between the trimmed V and J ends, which lost 4 bases and 4 bases, there was a span of 14 bases. Material for sequencing was CD4+ T cells from blood buffy coats. The chain recombines TRBV5-5 with TRBJ2-2; D is undetermined. This clonotype was obtained from a human donor in good health. The CDR3 nucleotides are TGTGCCAGCAGCCTGACTCCTTCGACCACCGGGGAGCTGTTTTTT. Its translation: CASSLTPSTTGELFF.